This is a list of T cell receptor beta chains from one sample in a study of vaccination effects on CD4 cells after COVID-19. These TCRs' antigens remain unknown. Method: immunoSEQ multiplex PCR; TCRdb's copy keeps in-frame clones and lacks some. The table records more than 30,000 clones, 82% of them present only once. The material was CD4+ T cells from PBMCs cultured without peptide, obtained before COVID-19 vaccination. The receptors come from a human donor who received a COVID-19 vaccine. Each CDR3 is given with its conserved first and last residue. The D gene is left open where the match is weak. Clone size appears in some rows only: once, few, many, or a class for an expanded clone.

V gene: TRBV18; clone size: .; J gene: TRBJ1-3; D gene: TRBD1; CDR3 DNA: TGTGCCAGCTCCAGAGGGGGCCGACACTCTGGAAACACCATATATTTT; CDR3 protein: CASSRGGRHSGNTIYF
V gene: TRBV4-1; clone size: .; J gene: TRBJ2-5; D gene: .; CDR3 DNA: TGCGCCAGCAGCCAAGATTGGGGGACCTCGGGTGGGACCCAGTACTTC; CDR3 protein: CASSQDWGTSGGTQYF
V gene: TRBV5-4; clone size: .; J gene: TRBJ2-4; D gene: TRBD2; CDR3 DNA: TGTGCCAGCAGCAGAGACTCGGCGGGGGGCCAAAACATTCAGTACTTC; CDR3 protein: CASSRDSAGGQNIQYF
V gene: TRBV7-2; clone size: few; J gene: TRBJ2-5; D gene: TRBD2; CDR3 DNA: TGTGCCAGCAGCTTAGTCTTTAGTGGCGGGGGGGCCGTAGAGACCCAGTACTTC; CDR3 protein: CASSLVFSGGGAVETQYF
V gene: TRBV7-3; clone size: .; J gene: TRBJ1-2; D gene: TRBD1; CDR3 DNA: TGTGCCAGCAGCTCACAACGGACAGGGTATGGCTACACCTTC; CDR3 protein: CASSSQRTGYGYTF
V gene: TRBV24-1; clone size: .; J gene: TRBJ2-5; D gene: TRBD2; CDR3 DNA: TGTGCCACCAGTGAAGCGGGGCAAGAGACCCAGTACTTC; CDR3 protein: CATSEAGQETQYF
V gene: TRBV5-1; clone size: .; J gene: TRBJ2-1; D gene: .; CDR3 DNA: TGCGCCAGCCGAAGGGGGGGGGTCGATGGTGAGCAGTTCTTC; CDR3 protein: CASRRGGVDGEQFF
V gene: TRBV7-6; clone size: .; J gene: TRBJ2-2; D gene: TRBD2; CDR3 DNA: TGTGCCAGCAGCCGTCAGGGCGGGGGTTACACCGGGGAGCTGTTTTTT; CDR3 protein: CASSRQGGGYTGELFF
V gene: TRBV10-3; clone size: .; J gene: TRBJ2-3; D gene: .; CDR3 DNA: TGTGCCATCATGAAGACCGGGACGGGGTCAGATACGCAGTATTTT; CDR3 protein: CAIMKTGTGSDTQYF
V gene: TRBV3-1/TRBV3-2; clone size: .; J gene: TRBJ2-2; D gene: .; CDR3 DNA: TGTGCCAGCAGCCAAGAAGAGAGGTGGGGCGGGGAGCTGTTTTTT; CDR3 protein: CASSQEERWGGELFF
V gene: TRBV11-1; clone size: .; J gene: TRBJ2-3; D gene: TRBD2; CDR3 DNA: TGTGCCAGCAGACCCGGGACTAGCGAAACAGATACGCAGTATTTT; CDR3 protein: CASRPGTSETDTQYF
V gene: TRBV7-2; clone size: .; J gene: TRBJ1-2; D gene: .; CDR3 DNA: TGTGCCAGCAGCTTAGACATGATAGGGGGTTTCCTTGGCTACACCTTC; CDR3 protein: CASSLDMIGGFLGYTF
V gene: TRBV2; clone size: .; J gene: TRBJ2-3; D gene: TRBD2; CDR3 DNA: TGTGCCAGCATCCGAAGAGGACTAGCAGGTGGAGCAGATACGCAGTATTTT; CDR3 protein: CASIRRGLAGGADTQYF
V gene: TRBV25-1; clone size: .; J gene: TRBJ1-6; D gene: .; CDR3 DNA: TGTGCCAGCAATTCAATAACAGGGAATTCACCCCTCCACTTT; CDR3 protein: CASNSITGNSPLHF
V gene: TRBV24-1; clone size: .; J gene: TRBJ2-2; D gene: .; CDR3 DNA: TGTGCCACCAGTGATTTTAACAGGGCCACCGGGGAGCTGTTTTTT; CDR3 protein: CATSDFNRATGELFF
V gene: TRBV2; clone size: .; J gene: TRBJ2-2; D gene: .; CDR3 DNA: TGTGCCAGTACCCCTGTCCAGGGGTGGGCCGGGGAGCTGTTTTTT; CDR3 protein: CASTPVQGWAGELFF
V gene: TRBV7-9; clone size: .; J gene: TRBJ2-2; D gene: TRBD2; CDR3 DNA: TGTGCCAGCCGAGGACTAGCGGGGGCCAACACCGGGGAGCTGTTTTTT; CDR3 protein: CASRGLAGANTGELFF
V gene: TRBV2; clone size: .; J gene: TRBJ1-3; D gene: TRBD1; CDR3 DNA: TGTGCCAGCACGGGACAGGCCGGAAACACCATATATTTT; CDR3 protein: CASTGQAGNTIYF
V gene: TRBV18; clone size: .; J gene: TRBJ2-5; D gene: .; CDR3 DNA: TGTGCCAGCTCACCACAAACAGGGAGAGGGGAGACCCAGTACTTC; CDR3 protein: CASSPQTGRGETQYF
V gene: TRBV30; clone size: once; J gene: TRBJ2-2; D gene: TRBD1; CDR3 DNA: TGTGCCTGGAGGGACAGGGGAATATTGATAACCGGGGAGCTGTTTTTT; CDR3 protein: CAWRDRGILITGELFF
V gene: TRBV2; clone size: .; J gene: TRBJ1-6; D gene: .; CDR3 DNA: TGTGCCAGCAGGGTACAGAGCTCCTATAATTCACCCCTCCACTTT; CDR3 protein: CASRVQSSYNSPLHF
V gene: TRBV19; clone size: .; J gene: TRBJ1-5; D gene: .; CDR3 DNA: TGTGCCAGTAAGGGGACTTCAAGGAGCAATCAGCCCCAGCATTTT; CDR3 protein: CASKGTSRSNQPQHF
V gene: TRBV27; clone size: .; J gene: TRBJ2-2; D gene: TRBD1; CDR3 DNA: TGTGCCAGCAGTACCTCGGGACAGACCACCGGGGAGCTGTTTTTT; CDR3 protein: CASSTSGQTTGELFF
V gene: TRBV29-1; clone size: .; J gene: TRBJ2-1; D gene: .; CDR3 DNA: TGCAGCGTTGAAGGGCAGGGCAGCAATGAGCAGTTCTTC; CDR3 protein: CSVEGQGSNEQFF
V gene: TRBV9; clone size: .; J gene: TRBJ1-4; D gene: .; CDR3 DNA: TGTGCCAGCAGCGTACAAGGTTCAACTAATGAAAAACTATTTTTT; CDR3 protein: CASSVQGSTNEKLFF
V gene: TRBV4-3; clone size: .; J gene: TRBJ1-2; D gene: .; CDR3 DNA: TGCGCCAGCAGCCAATGGGGCCTAGGAGGCTACACCTTC; CDR3 protein: CASSQWGLGGYTF
V gene: TRBV3-1/TRBV3-2; clone size: .; J gene: TRBJ1-3; D gene: .; CDR3 DNA: TGTGCCAGCAGCCAAGGCCGCATTAGCTCGGGAAACACCATATATTTT; CDR3 protein: CASSQGRISSGNTIYF
V gene: TRBV2; clone size: few; J gene: TRBJ1-1; D gene: .; CDR3 DNA: TGTGCCAGCAGTGAAACCACATTGATTAAGAACACTGAAGCTTTCTTT; CDR3 protein: CASSETTLIKNTEAFF
V gene: TRBV5-4; clone size: .; J gene: TRBJ2-5; D gene: TRBD2; CDR3 DNA: TGTGCCATGATGGGAGGGATCGGGGAGACCCAGTACTTC; CDR3 protein: CAMMGGIGETQYF
V gene: TRBV5-1; clone size: .; J gene: TRBJ2-5; D gene: TRBD2; CDR3 DNA: TGCGCCAGCAGCTTCAGCGGGGGTGAGGAGACCCAGTACTTC; CDR3 protein: CASSFSGGEETQYF
V gene: TRBV18; clone size: .; J gene: TRBJ2-5; D gene: .; CDR3 DNA: TGTGCCAGCTCACCAGGAAACCCCAGACAAGAGACCCAGTACTTC; CDR3 protein: CASSPGNPRQETQYF
V gene: TRBV24-1; clone size: .; J gene: TRBJ1-6; D gene: .; CDR3 DNA: TGTGCCACCAGTGAGAGCTCCTATAATTCACCCCTCCACTTT; CDR3 protein: CATSESSYNSPLHF
V gene: TRBV12-3/TRBV12-4; clone size: .; J gene: TRBJ1-2; D gene: .; CDR3 DNA: TGTGCCAGCAGTTTGCGGGGGGCCTATGGCTACACCTTC; CDR3 protein: CASSLRGAYGYTF